The clone carrying this T cell receptor beta chain came up a few times. Its target is unknown. The germline CDR1 and CDR2 sequences are DFQATT and SNEGSKA (reference sequence). The CDR3 is 12 residues long. Trimming cost V 4 bases and J 4 bases, with 8 bases left between them. This entry comes from a study of T cells in Graves' hyperthyroidism and ophthalmopathy. It was RNA transcripts that yielded the amplified TCR beta CDR3 regions. Primed by the HTBI set, a first-round RT-PCR was run on the TCR CDR3. TCRdb reprocessed the multiplex PCR reads with MiXCR, giving one entry per CDR3 protein. The table shows hundreds of thousands of distinct CDR3 sequences, with less than 25% occurring only once. Patients showing uncontrolled infection, other autoimmune disease, pregnancy or lactation were ineligible. Based on clinical symptoms, serum thyroxine and TRAb, thyroid ultrasound and orbital computed tomography, diagnoses were reached.

General study findings and limits: Most expanded thyroid clonotypes above 0.001 also appeared in blood.

The chain joins TRBV20-1 to TRBJ2-1; unclear D gene. This clonotype originated in a young man with Graves' ophthalmopathy. The sample was blood. The CDR3 DNA follows: TGCAGTGCTAAGGTGGAGTACAATGAGCAGTTCTTC. Its protein product is CSAKVEYNEQFF.